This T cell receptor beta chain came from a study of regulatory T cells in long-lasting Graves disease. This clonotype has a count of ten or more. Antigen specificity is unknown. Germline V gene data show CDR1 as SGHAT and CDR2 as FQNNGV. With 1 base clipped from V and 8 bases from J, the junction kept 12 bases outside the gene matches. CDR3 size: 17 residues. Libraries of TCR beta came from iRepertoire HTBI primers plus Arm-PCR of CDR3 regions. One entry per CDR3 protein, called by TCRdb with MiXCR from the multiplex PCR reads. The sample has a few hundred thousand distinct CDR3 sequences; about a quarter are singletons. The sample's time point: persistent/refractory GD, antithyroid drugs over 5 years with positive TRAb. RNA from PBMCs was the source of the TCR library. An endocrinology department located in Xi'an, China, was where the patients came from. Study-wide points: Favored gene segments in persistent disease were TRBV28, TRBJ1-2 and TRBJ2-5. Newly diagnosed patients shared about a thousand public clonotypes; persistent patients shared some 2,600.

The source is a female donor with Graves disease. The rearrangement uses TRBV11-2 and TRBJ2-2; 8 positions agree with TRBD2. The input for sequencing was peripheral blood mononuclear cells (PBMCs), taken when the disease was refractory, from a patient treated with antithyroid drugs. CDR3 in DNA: TGTGCCAGCAGCTTAGTACGCATAGCGGGAATGAAAGGGGAGCTGTTTTTT. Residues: CASSLVRIAGMKGELFF.